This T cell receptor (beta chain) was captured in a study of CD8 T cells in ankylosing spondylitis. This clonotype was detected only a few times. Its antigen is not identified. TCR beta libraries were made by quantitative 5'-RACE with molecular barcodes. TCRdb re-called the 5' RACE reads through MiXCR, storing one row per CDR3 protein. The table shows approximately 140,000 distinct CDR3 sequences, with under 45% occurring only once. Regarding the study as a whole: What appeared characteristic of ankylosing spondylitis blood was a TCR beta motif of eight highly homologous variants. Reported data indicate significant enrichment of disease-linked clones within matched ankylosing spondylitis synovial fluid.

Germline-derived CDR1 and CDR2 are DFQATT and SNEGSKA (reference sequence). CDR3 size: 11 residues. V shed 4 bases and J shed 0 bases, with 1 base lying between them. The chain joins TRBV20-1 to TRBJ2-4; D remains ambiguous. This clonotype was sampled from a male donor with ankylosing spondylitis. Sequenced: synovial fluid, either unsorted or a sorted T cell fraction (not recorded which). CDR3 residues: CSAIAKNIQYF. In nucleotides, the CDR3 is TGCAGTGCTATAGCCAAAAACATTCAGTACTTC.